The 8 T cell receptor beta chains in this list originate from one sample, sequenced in a study of T cell repertoires in cytomegalovirus infection. TCRdb ran MiXCR on the reads and lists one entry per CDR3 protein. The sample shows fewer than 550,000 distinct CDR3 sequences, about a quarter of them seen only once. Sequencing was done on a sample of PBMCs. These receptors were collected from a human donor in good health (CMV status not recorded). Some clones in this sample may be carry-over from other donors' samples.

The chain carries TRBV4-1 and TRBJ2-7, with TRBD2 matching over 10 bases. Germline CDR1 reads MGHRA; CDR2 reads YSYEKL. The CDR3 totals 15 residues. With V trimmed by 1 base and J by 6 bases, 6 bases remained unmatched. CDR3 coding DNA: TGCGCCAGCAGCCAAGTGCCTAGCGGGGGCTCCGAGCAGTACTTC. Its protein is CASSQVPSGGSEQYF.

This clonotype was picked up a small number of times. The rearrangement joins TRBV7-2 to TRBJ2-5; 9 bases fit TRBD1. Looked up from germline, CDR1 is SGHTA and CDR2 is FQGNSA. J was trimmed by 5 bases and V by 2 bases; bases with no gene match: 3. The CDR3 consists of 14 residues. The CDR3 here is CASSLTGGWETQYF. CDR3 nucleotide sequence: TGTGCCAGCAGCTTAACAGGGGGCTGGGAGACCCAGTACTTC.

V and J are TRBV20-1 and TRBJ1-6; a weak D match, TRBD1 (5 bases). CDR3 size: 15 residues. Trimming pared 1 base from V and 6 bases from J, leaving 13 bases between. CDR1 DFQATT and CDR2 SNEGSKA come from the germline V gene (reference sequence). The CDR3 coding sequence is TGCAGTGCTAGAGCCGGGACGGAATCTAATTCACCCCTCCACTTT. This gives the protein CSARAGTESNSPLHF.

The CDR3 coding sequence is TGTGCCAGCAGTTTGACCCCCGGGGCCTACAATGAGCAGTTCTTC. Translation gives CASSLTPGAYNEQFF. The chain links TRBV12-3 or TRBV12-4 to TRBJ2-1; possible D gene TRBD2, 5 bases. CDR3 length: 15 residues. The V and J ends lost 3 bases and 2 bases respectively, with 11 bases between them.

This chain links TRBV6-2 or TRBV6-3 with TRBJ2-7; D is possibly TRBD1 or TRBD2 (5 bases each). Germline CDR1 MNHEY, CDR2 SVGEGT. V gave up 7 bases and J gave up 2 bases, with 18 bases separating them. This CDR3 has 15 residues. The CDR3 region is CASNNRRDDAYEQYV. The CDR3 DNA sequence: TGTGCCAGCAATAATCGACGGGACGATGCCTACGAGCAGTACGTC.

This clonotype was detected only once. V is TRBV5-6 and J is TRBJ1-3, with D unclear. Trimming took 4 bases from V and 4 from J, leaving 18 bases between them. The germline gives CDR1 SGHDT, CDR2 YYEEEE. The CDR3 consists of 16 residues. CDR3 in DNA: TGTGCCAGCAGCATCCGGGAGCCTTTACGCGGAAACACCATATATTTT. As protein: CASSIREPLRGNTIYF.

V usage is TRBV6-1 and J usage is TRBJ2-1, with TRBD2 identical over 11 bases. With V trimmed by 6 bases and J by 8 bases, 9 bases remained unmatched. The germline V gene encodes CDR1 MNHNS and CDR2 SASEGT. The CDR3 sequence is 15 residues long. CDR3 nucleotide sequence: TGTGCCAGCAGCCTAAGACCGGGACTAGCGGATGAGCAGTTCTTC. This translates into CASSLRPGLADEQFF.

The chain couples TRBV2 to TRBJ2-1; the match to TRBD2 covers 15 bases. The trim removed 7 bases at V and 4 bases at J, leaving 8 bases unmatched. Germline V lookup: CDR1 SNHLY, CDR2 FYNNEI. This CDR3 has 17 amino acids. The CDR3 nucleotides read TGTGCCAGCATTACTAGAGGGACTAGCGGGAGGTACAATGAGCAGTTCTTC. Translation gives CASITRGTSGRYNEQFF.